This T cell receptor beta chain comes out of a study of shared clonotypes between healthy human individuals. Study summary: The plates for each donor numbered three CD4 naive, three CD4 memory, two CD8 naive and one CD8 memory. Findings and limits, study-wide: The study found about 4.6% of naive CD4 clonotypes shared across several donors.

Regarding this clone: Its antigen is not known.

Germline loops: CDR1 ENHRY, CDR2 SYGVKD. The CDR3 covers 14 residues. V shed 8 bases and J 4 bases; nucleotides not matched to a gene: 8. Sequencing was performed with immunoSEQ multiplex PCR; in TCRdb, only in-frame clones are kept and a portion is missing. This table holds under 130,000 clones, around 71% found once. The sample comprised memory CD8+ T cells sorted from blood. The subset was: CD45RO+ cells pooled with CCR7-negative TemRA cells. The chain employs TRBV10-3 and TRBJ2-7, with 10 positions matching TRBD1. This TCR came from a woman in her 30s in good health. CDR3 DNA sequence: TGTGCCATCGCCTCGGGACAGGGGACTTACGAGCAGTACTTC. It codes for CAIASGQGTYEQYF.